This TCR beta chain was identified in a study of T cell changes during pregnancy in multiple sclerosis. TCRdb's copy holds only in-frame clones and misses some; the assay was immunoSEQ multiplex PCR. The table shows 35,000 to 45,000 clones, with around 90% occurring only once. The CDR3 totals 14 residues. The germline V gene encodes CDR1 SGHTA and CDR2 FQGNSA. V shed 7 bases, J shed 2 bases, and the junction held 5 bases outside the gene matches. This clonotype was obtained from a female donor in good health, enrolled as a control in a pregnancy study. The chain employs TRBV7-2 and TRBJ2-3; 8 nucleotides align to TRBD2. The specimen was CD4+ T cells from peripheral blood mononuclear cells, collected in the second trimester of pregnancy. CDR3 bases: TGTGCCAGCAAGCGGGAGCACGTCACAGATACGCAGTATTTT. It is translated as CASKREHVTDTQYF.